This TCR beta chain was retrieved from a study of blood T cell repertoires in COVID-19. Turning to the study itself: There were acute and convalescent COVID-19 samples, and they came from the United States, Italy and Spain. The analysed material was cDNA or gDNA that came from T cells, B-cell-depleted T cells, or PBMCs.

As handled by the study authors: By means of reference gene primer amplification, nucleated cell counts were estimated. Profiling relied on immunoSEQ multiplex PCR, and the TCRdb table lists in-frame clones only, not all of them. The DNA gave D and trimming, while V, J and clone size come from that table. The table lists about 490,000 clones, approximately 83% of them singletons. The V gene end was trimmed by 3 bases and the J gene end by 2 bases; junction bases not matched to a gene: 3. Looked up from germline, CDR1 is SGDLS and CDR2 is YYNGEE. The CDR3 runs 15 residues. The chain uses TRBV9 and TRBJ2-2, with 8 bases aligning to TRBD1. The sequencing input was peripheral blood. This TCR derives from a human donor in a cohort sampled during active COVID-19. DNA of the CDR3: TGTGCCAGCAGCGGGGGACAGGTAAACACCGGGGAGCTGTTTTTT. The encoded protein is CASSGGQVNTGELFF. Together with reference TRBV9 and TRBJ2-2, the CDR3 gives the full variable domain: DSGVTQTPKHLITATGQRVTLRCSPRSGDLSVYWYQQSLDQGLQFLIQYYNGEERAKGNILERFSAQQFPDLHSELNLSSLELGDSALYFCASSGGQVNTGELFFGEGSRLTVL.